This T cell receptor beta chain was recovered during a study of cytomegalovirus exposure and HLA in healthy donors. Study results and limitations: Later work associated fewer than 20,000 TCR beta sequences with HLA alleles at 0.05 false discovery rate. Later, an analysis showed that TCR beta chains associated with HLA were more clonally expanded than others that were equally common. In a later analysis, across HLA loci, associated TCR counts were highest for DRB1, lowest for HLA-C. According to an earlier analysis, most TCR beta V segments yielded productive rearrangements about 87% or about 30% of the time.

CDR3 length equals 14 residues. V lost 3 bases to trimming and J lost 5 bases; unmatched junction nucleotides: 4. Germline-derived CDR1 and CDR2 are KGHSH and LQKENI. Concerning this clone: Antigen specificity is unknown.

The PCR was carried out with 60 Vbeta primers and 13 Jbeta primers. TCRdb's table, derived via immunoSEQ multiplex PCR, lists solely in-frame clones and lacks some. The sample records some 110,000 clones, roughly 82% being singletons. The genes are TRBV18 and TRBJ2-3; 8 bases line up with TRBD2. Sequencing used PBMCs. The source is a male donor in good health and CMV-seropositive. As DNA, the CDR3 is TGTGCCAGCTCACCGGGACTAGAAAGAGATACGCAGTATTTT. This sequence encodes CASSPGLERDTQYF.